A selection of T cell receptor beta chains follows, all from one sample in a study of T cells after yellow fever vaccination. TCRdb fed the 5' RACE reads into MiXCR, producing one record per CDR3 protein. The table shows 300,000 to 400,000 distinct CDR3 sequences, with around 10% occurring only once. Source: CD4+ T cells sorted from PBMCs, taken 45 days after the yellow fever booster vaccination. These receptors all come from a man aged 18 to 30 who received the YFV17D yellow fever vaccine. CDR3s include the opening cysteine and the closing phenylalanine or tryptophan. The order of the fields is D gene, V gene, J gene, clone size, CDR3 protein, CDR3 DNA. A D gene is named only where the DNA matches it firmly. Clone size is shown for a subset of rows, as once, few, many or a class of expanded clone.

-,TRBV7-9,TRBJ2-3,few,CASTRSGTDTQYF,TGTGCCAGCACCCGAAGCGGCACAGATACGCAGTATTTT
-,TRBV7-8,TRBJ2-7,few,CASSTGTGPYEQYF,TGTGCCAGCAGCACCGGAACAGGGCCCTACGAGCAGTACTTC
-,TRBV5-1,TRBJ1-1,few,CASSPMQGSGTEAFF,TGCGCCAGCAGCCCCATGCAGGGTTCGGGCACTGAAGCTTTCTTT
-,TRBV3-1,TRBJ1-2,-,CASSQGVNRAYGYTF,TGTGCCAGCAGCCAAGGGGTCAACAGGGCCTATGGCTACACCTTC
TRBD2,TRBV7-6,TRBJ2-5,-,CASSLTRSGGETQYF,TGTGCCAGCAGCTTAACAAGGAGCGGGGGAGAGACCCAGTACTTC
-,TRBV7-9,TRBJ1-4,many,CASGGGELFF,TGTGCCTCTGGTGGGGGTGAACTGTTTTTT
-,TRBV12-3/TRBV12-4,TRBJ2-3,-,CASSLLGGAAADTQYF,TGTGCCAGCAGTTTACTGGGGGGGGCAGCGGCAGATACGCAGTATTTT
TRBD1,TRBV12-3/TRBV12-4,TRBJ1-4,few,CASSLVDRDEKLFF,TGTGCCAGCAGTTTAGTGGACAGGGATGAAAAACTGTTTTTT
TRBD1,TRBV6-5,TRBJ2-2,-,CASRTGPGELFF,TGTGCCAGCCGGACAGGGCCCGGGGAGCTGTTTTTT
TRBD2,TRBV29-1,TRBJ2-3,-,CSVAGTTKDTQYF,TGCAGCGTTGCCGGGACTACCAAAGATACGCAGTATTTT
-,TRBV6-2/TRBV6-3,TRBJ1-5,-,CASRPGGVRYSNQPQHF,TGTGCCAGCCGGCCAGGCGGAGTGAGGTATAGCAATCAGCCCCAGCATTTT
TRBD1,TRBV20-1,TRBJ2-6,few,CSARGTGTPGANVLTF,TGCAGTGCTAGGGGGACAGGGACACCCGGGGCCAACGTCCTGACTTTC
-,TRBV5-1,TRBJ1-6,many,CASKGSLGNSPLHF,TGCGCCAGCAAGGGGAGCCTGGGTAATTCACCCCTCCACTTT
-,TRBV6-5,TRBJ1-1,many,CASRRRNTEAFF,TGTGCCAGCAGACGTAGGAACACTGAAGCTTTCTTT
-,TRBV24-1,TRBJ1-1,few,CATSDSSYTEAFF,TGTGCCACCAGTGATTCAAGTTACACTGAAGCTTTCTTT
TRBD2,TRBV5-1,TRBJ2-2,many,CASSLTSGGAAGELFF,TGCGCCAGCAGCTTGACTAGCGGGGGGGCCGCCGGGGAGCTGTTTTTT
-,TRBV6-2/TRBV6-3,TRBJ1-5,-,CASSYGQKGQPQHF,TGTGCCAGCAGTTACGGACAGAAAGGTCAGCCCCAGCATTTT
-,TRBV7-2,TRBJ2-6,-,CASSLWGAHGANVLTF,TGTGCCAGCAGCTTATGGGGGGCGCACGGGGCCAACGTCCTGACTTTC
-,TRBV12-5,TRBJ1-6,few,CASALDTYNSPLHF,TGTGCTAGTGCCCTTGACACCTATAATTCACCCCTCCACTTT
-,TRBV24-1,TRBJ2-7,-,CATSGRGSEQYF,TGTGCCACCAGTGGAAGGGGCTCCGAGCAGTACTTC
TRBD1,TRBV7-3,TRBJ2-3,-,CASSFGTDKTDTQYF,TGTGCCAGCAGCTTCGGGACAGACAAGACAGATACGCAGTATTTT
-,TRBV11-2,TRBJ2-1,-,CASSEAQGYNEQFF,TGTGCCAGCAGCGAGGCCCAGGGCTACAATGAGCAGTTCTTC
TRBD1,TRBV6-1,TRBJ1-5,-,CASHRGPQPQHF,TGTGCCAGCCACAGGGGGCCTCAGCCCCAGCATTTT
TRBD2,TRBV28,TRBJ2-1,-,CASSAGAGGVNEQFF,TGTGCCAGCAGCGCGGGAGCGGGGGGAGTAAATGAGCAGTTCTTC
TRBD2,TRBV7-6,TRBJ2-5,few,CASSPLAGGGETQYF,TGTGCCAGCAGCCCCCTAGCGGGGGGCGGGGAGACCCAGTACTTC
TRBD1,TRBV6-2/TRBV6-3,TRBJ2-3,-,CASSWTGGWTDTQYF,TGTGCCAGCAGTTGGACAGGGGGCTGGACAGATACGCAGTATTTT
-,TRBV5-1,TRBJ2-1,many,CASSYPIAGGLYNEQFF,TGCGCCAGCAGTTACCCCATTGCAGGGGGGCTCTACAATGAGCAGTTCTTC
-,TRBV4-3,TRBJ2-5,-,CASSQARTWWETQYF,TGCGCCAGCAGCCAAGCGAGGACCTGGTGGGAGACCCAGTACTTC
-,TRBV5-4,TRBJ1-4,few,CASSLAPSGSGEKLFF,TGTGCCAGCAGCTTGGCCCCCTCGGGGTCTGGTGAAAAACTGTTTTTT
-,TRBV6-2/TRBV6-3,TRBJ2-7,few,CACARATDSYEQYF,TGTGCCTGCGCCCGGGCCACCGATTCCTACGAGCAGTACTTC
TRBD2,TRBV4-1,TRBJ2-3,few,CASSRGVGGIMTDTQYF,TGCGCCAGCAGCCGAGGAGTGGGGGGGATAATGACAGATACGCAGTATTTT
TRBD1,TRBV5-6,TRBJ2-7,many,CASSDPGQGLYEQYF,TGTGCCAGCAGCGATCCGGGACAGGGGTTATACGAGCAGTACTTC
-,TRBV7-9,TRBJ1-6,-,CASSKHAGTPNSPLHF,TGTGCCAGCAGCAAACACGCCGGGACACCCAATTCACCCCTCCACTTT
-,TRBV27,TRBJ1-2,-,CASSLGGEGMEGYTF,TGTGCCAGCAGTTTGGGGGGTGAGGGAATGGAAGGCTACACCTTC
-,TRBV20-1,TRBJ1-1,-,CSARPRAGVRGAFF,TGCAGTGCTCGCCCAAGAGCGGGGGTTCGAGGCGCTTTCTTT
-,TRBV7-9,TRBJ1-4,-,CASSFESGKLFF,TGTGCCAGCAGCTTCGAATCCGGAAAACTGTTTTTT
TRBD2,TRBV7-2,TRBJ2-1,few,CASSFPRGALGEQFF,TGTGCCAGCAGCTTCCCGCGGGGGGCTTTGGGTGAGCAGTTCTTC
TRBD1,TRBV20-1,TRBJ2-7,once,CSATTGENEQYF,TGCAGTGCTACTACAGGGGAAAACGAGCAGTACTTC
-,TRBV12-3/TRBV12-4,TRBJ2-1,-,CASSLRGSPEQFF,TGTGCCAGCAGCCTCAGAGGCAGCCCGGAGCAGTTCTTC
-,TRBV5-4,TRBJ2-4,many,CASRLDGERDIQYF,TGTGCCAGCAGACTAGACGGGGAACGGGACATTCAGTACTTC
-,TRBV5-1,TRBJ1-2,-,CASSLTQGGGYGYTF,TGCGCCAGCAGCTTGACGCAGGGAGGAGGTTATGGCTACACCTTC
-,TRBV18,TRBJ1-5,-,CASSPGQLNSNQPQHF,TGTGCCAGCTCACCAGGACAGTTAAATAGCAATCAGCCCCAGCATTTT
TRBD1,TRBV7-9,TRBJ2-5,-,CASKPGQGRETQYF,TGTGCCAGCAAGCCGGGACAGGGTAGAGAGACCCAGTACTTC
-,TRBV29-1,TRBJ1-2,few,CSVWDHGSYTF,TGCAGCGTTTGGGACCACGGGAGCTACACCTTC
-,TRBV6-2/TRBV6-3,TRBJ1-1,few,CASSRRSTEAFF,TGTGCCAGCAGCCGACGGTCCACTGAAGCTTTCTTT
TRBD1,TRBV2,TRBJ2-6,once,CASCKGQGFLLAGANVLTF,TGTGCCAGCTGCAAGGGACAGGGGTTTTTATTAGCTGGGGCCAACGTCCTGACTTTC
-,TRBV7-2,TRBJ2-3,-,CASSYGNGVDTQYF,TGTGCCAGCAGCTATGGCAATGGAGTAGATACGCAGTATTTT
TRBD2,TRBV7-3,TRBJ2-5,-,CASSRHGRGAGLYQETQYF,TGTGCCAGCTCCCGGCATGGGCGGGGGGCCGGACTGTACCAAGAGACCCAGTACTTC
TRBD2,TRBV19,TRBJ2-1,few,CASSIGEGSSYNEQFF,TGTGCCAGTAGTATAGGGGAGGGTAGCTCCTACAATGAGCAGTTCTTC